Within the sample, the clone carrying this TCR beta chain is medium-sized. The antigen remains undetermined. This CDR3 region has 14 residues. V was pared by 5 bases and J by 10 bases, with 5 bases of the junction left unmatched. The germline V gene encodes CDR1 LNHNV and CDR2 YYDKDF (reference sequence). The data were obtained in a study of type 1 regulatory T cells. MiXCR, applied by TCRdb to the reads, yields one record per CDR3 protein. The sample consists of some 15,000 distinct CDR3 sequences, around 15% of them appearing once. The chain joins TRBV15 to TRBJ1-6, with 10 bases matching TRBD1. Sequencing input: cultured T cells, either the whole culture or a sorted T cell fraction (not recorded which). This receptor was identified in a human donor in good health. In DNA form, the CDR3 reads TGTGCCACCAGCGGGGACAGGGGTCGCTCACCCCTCCACTTT. Amino acid sequence: CATSGDRGRSPLHF.